A selection of T cell receptor beta chains follows, all from one sample in a study of blood T cell repertoires in COVID-19. Sequencing was performed with immunoSEQ multiplex PCR; in TCRdb, only in-frame clones are kept and a portion is missing. The sample includes about 83,000 clones, more than 75% seen only once; the top ten take about 15%. Sequencing was carried out using peripheral blood. The origin of the receptors is a woman older than 75 with active or convalescent COVID-19. CDR3s include the opening cysteine and the closing phenylalanine or tryptophan. D genes are given only for firm matches. Only some rows state a clone size, as once, few, many or a class for expanded clones.

d_gene	abundance	j_gene	v_gene	CDR3nt	CDR3aa
.	.	TRBJ1-6	TRBV28	TGTGCCAGCAGTTTTTCGTCCCAGCGCAGGGGCTGGTCACCCCTCCACTTT	CASSFSSQRRGWSPLHF
.	.	TRBJ2-1	TRBV7-2	TGTGCCAGCAGCTTCCCGGCGGGGCCCCACAATGAGCAGTTCTTC	CASSFPAGPHNEQFF
TRBD1	few	TRBJ1-1	TRBV10-3	TGTGCCATCAGTTCAGGGGGCGGAGGGACTGAAGCTTTCTTT	CAISSGGGGTEAFF
.	.	TRBJ1-1	TRBV7-2	TGTGCCAGCAGCTTAGGGGCGCTCATGAACACTGAAGCTTTCTTT	CASSLGALMNTEAFF
.	.	TRBJ2-5	TRBV7-9	TGTGCCAGCAGCTCAGGGTTAGAGACCCAGTACTTC	CASSSGLETQYF
.	.	TRBJ1-5	TRBV3-1/TRBV3-2	TGTGCCAGCAGCCAAGATACCAGTCCCCAGCCCCAGCATTTT	CASSQDTSPQPQHF
.	.	TRBJ2-5	TRBV7-2	TGTGCCAGCTCCACTGCGGGCGGGGGCTCCGAAAGGACCCAGTACTTC	CASSTAGGGSERTQYF
.	.	TRBJ2-5	TRBV12-3/TRBV12-4	TGTGCCAGCAGTTTACCGGGGGAGACCCAGTACTTC	CASSLPGETQYF
.	.	TRBJ1-1	TRBV5-5	TGTGCCAGCAGCCTGGCTCCGAACACTGAAGCTTTCTTT	CASSLAPNTEAFF
TRBD2	.	TRBJ2-2	TRBV9	TGTGCCAGCAGCGCCCAGCGGGGGGGCGCCGGGGAGCTGTTTTTT	CASSAQRGGAGELFF
TRBD1	.	TRBJ1-4	TRBV28	TGTGCCAGCAGTTTTGAGACAGGGGTTAATGAAAAACTGTTTTTT	CASSFETGVNEKLFF
TRBD1	.	TRBJ1-6	TRBV6-4	TGTGCCAGCAGGGACAGGCCGGGGGCACCCCTCCACTTT	CASRDRPGAPLHF
.	.	TRBJ1-3	TRBV15	TGTGCCACCAGCAGAGAAGGAGGGCGTCGCTCTGGAAACACCATATATTTT	CATSREGGRRSGNTIYF
TRBD1	.	TRBJ2-2	TRBV6-5	TGTGCCAGCAGCCTAGGGACAGGGGGCCCCGGGGAGCTGTTTTTT	CASSLGTGGPGELFF
.	once	TRBJ1-3	TRBV19	TGTGCCAGTACTTGGAGCTCTGGAAACACCATATATTTT	CASTWSSGNTIYF
TRBD2	.	TRBJ2-1	TRBV2	TGTGCCAGCAGTGCCCATACTAGCGGCTCGGGGAATGAGCAGTTCTTC	CASSAHTSGSGNEQFF
.	.	TRBJ1-4	TRBV18	TGTGCCAGCTCACCATATGAGTTAGCAAATGAAAAACTGTTTTTT	CASSPYELANEKLFF
TRBD1	.	TRBJ1-1	TRBV25-1	TGTGCCAGCAGTGAGGGACAGGCTATGAACACTGAAGCTTTCTTT	CASSEGQAMNTEAFF
.	.	TRBJ1-2	TRBV5-1	TGCGCCAGCACCGGCGGAGGGAGCGATGGCTACACCTTC	CASTGGGSDGYTF
.	once	TRBJ2-7	TRBV3-1/TRBV3-2	TGTGCCAGCAGTGCAAGGGGTTCTTACTACGAGCAGTACTTC	CASSARGSYYEQYF
TRBD2	.	TRBJ2-7	TRBV13	TGTGCCAGCAGCCTTAGCGGGGGCGGAGACGAGCAGTACTTC	CASSLSGGGDEQYF
TRBD2	.	TRBJ2-1	TRBV5-1	TGCGCCAGCAGCTTAGGGGCTAGCGGGGGGTTTTCCCACAATGAGCAGTTCTTC	CASSLGASGGFSHNEQFF
.	.	TRBJ1-1	TRBV28	TGTGCCAGCTCTCAGAGGGATATGGCTGAAGCTTTCTTT	CASSQRDMAEAFF
.	.	TRBJ1-3	TRBV18	TGTGCCAGCTCACCACCGCGGTCGCAGTCTGGAAACACCATATATTTT	CASSPPRSQSGNTIYF
TRBD2	.	TRBJ2-3	TRBV3-1/TRBV3-2	TGTGCCAGCAGCCAAGATAAACTAGCGGGAGTCACAGATACGCAGTATTTT	CASSQDKLAGVTDTQYF
.	.	TRBJ1-2	TRBV12-3/TRBV12-4	TGTGCCAGCAGTTTGGGGAGCCACACCTTC	CASSLGSHTF
TRBD2	.	TRBJ2-7	TRBV7-6	TGTGCCAGCAGCTTGCGGGAGACCCTCTCCTACGAGCAGTACTTC	CASSLRETLSYEQYF
.	.	TRBJ1-4	TRBV7-9	TGTGCCAGCAGCGCCCCCGAGACAATGGAAAAACTGTTTTTT	CASSAPETMEKLFF
TRBD2	.	TRBJ2-1	TRBV5-4	TGTGCCAGCAGCTTGGCGGGGGGATGGAACAATGAGCAGTTCTTC	CASSLAGGWNNEQFF
TRBD1	.	TRBJ1-4	TRBV28	TGTGCCAGCTATACAGGGGGGGTTAATGAAAAACTGTTTTTT	CASYTGGVNEKLFF
TRBD1	.	TRBJ1-2	TRBV5-4	TGTGCCAGCAGTTTAACCCCCGGGACAGGGTTTATTGCTAACTATGGCTACACCTTC	CASSLTPGTGFIANYGYTF
TRBD1	few	TRBJ1-2	TRBV9	TGTGCCAGCAGCCCAGGGACAGGGGCATATGGCTACACCTTC	CASSPGTGAYGYTF